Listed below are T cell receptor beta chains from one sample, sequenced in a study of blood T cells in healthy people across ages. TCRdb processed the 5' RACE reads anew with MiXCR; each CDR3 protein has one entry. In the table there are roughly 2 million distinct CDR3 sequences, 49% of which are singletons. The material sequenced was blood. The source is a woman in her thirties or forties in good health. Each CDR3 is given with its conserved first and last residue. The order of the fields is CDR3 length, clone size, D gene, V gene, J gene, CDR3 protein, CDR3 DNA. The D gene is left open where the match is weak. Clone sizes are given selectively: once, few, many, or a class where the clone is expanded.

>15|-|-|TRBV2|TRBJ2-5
CASSERRGTWGGQYF
TGTGCCAGCAGTGAACGGCGGGGCACATGGGGTGGGCAGTACTTC
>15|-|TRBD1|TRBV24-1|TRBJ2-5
CATRGRTGGQETQYF
TGTGCCACCAGAGGAAGGACAGGAGGACAAGAGACCCAGTACTTC
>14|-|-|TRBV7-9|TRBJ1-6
CASSLSYNNSPLHF
TGTGCCAGCAGCTTAAGTTATAATAATTCACCCCTCCACTTT
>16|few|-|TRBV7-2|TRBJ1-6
CASSRSGSNNNSPLHF
TGTGCCAGCAGCCGCAGTGGATCTAACAATAATTCACCCCTCCACTTT
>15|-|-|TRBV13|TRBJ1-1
CASSLMGGAGTEAFF
TGTGCCAGCAGCTTAATGGGGGGCGCGGGCACTGAAGCTTTCTTT
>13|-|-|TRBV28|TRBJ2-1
CATGTPRRNEQFF
TGTGCCACCGGGACTCCCAGGAGGAATGAGCAGTTCTTC
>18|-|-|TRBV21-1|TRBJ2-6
CASSFRDLGPSGANVLTF
TGTGCCAGCAGCTTCCGGGACTTAGGCCCCTCTGGGGCCAACGTCCTGACTTTC
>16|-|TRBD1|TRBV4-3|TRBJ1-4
CASSQDSTGIFRKLFF
TGCGCCAGCAGCCAAGATTCGACAGGGATATTTAGAAAACTGTTTTTT
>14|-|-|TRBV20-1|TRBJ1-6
CSAMGGSRVSPLHF
TGCAGTGCCATGGGGGGGTCTCGGGTTTCACCCCTCCACTTT
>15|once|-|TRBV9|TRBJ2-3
CAGSVLEGATDTQYF
TGTGCCGGCAGCGTACTTGAGGGCGCGACAGATACGCAGTATTTT
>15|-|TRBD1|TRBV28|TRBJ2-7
CASSIRTGSSSEQYF
TGTGCCAGCAGTATCCGGACAGGCAGCTCCTCCGAGCAGTACTTC
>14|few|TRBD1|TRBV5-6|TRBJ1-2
CASSLTGGPSPRTF
TGTGCCAGCAGCTTAACAGGGGGCCCCTCACCCCGCACCTTC
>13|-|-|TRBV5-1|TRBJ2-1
CASSLPTSSEQFF
TGCGCCAGCAGCTTACCAACATCATCAGAGCAGTTCTTC
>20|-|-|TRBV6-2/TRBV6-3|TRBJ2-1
CASRKNRGPHVGSRYNEQFF
TGTGCCAGCAGAAAGAATAGGGGCCCCCACGTTGGGTCGAGGTACAATGAGCAGTTCTTC
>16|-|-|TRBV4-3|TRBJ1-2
CASSQEPNLINYGYTF
TGCGCCAGCAGCCAAGAACCAAATTTGATTAACTATGGCTACACTTTC
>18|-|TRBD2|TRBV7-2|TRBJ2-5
CASSPAGGTSGPRETQYF
TGTGCCAGCAGCCCGGCAGGAGGGACTAGCGGACCCCGAGAGACCCAGTACTTC
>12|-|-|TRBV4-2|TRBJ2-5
CASSQLDETQYF
TGTGCCAGCAGCCAATTGGATGAGACCCAGTACTTC
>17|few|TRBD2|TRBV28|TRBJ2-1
CASSLPRGSSGSNEQFF
TGTGCCAGCAGTCTCCCCCGAGGTAGTAGCGGGAGCAATGAGCAGTTCTTC
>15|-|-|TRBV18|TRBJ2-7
CASSPTGKAFYEQYF
TGTGCCAGCTCGCCTACAGGGAAAGCGTTCTACGAGCAGTACTTC
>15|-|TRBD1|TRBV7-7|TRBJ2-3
CASSLGTGATDTQYF
TGTGCTAGCAGCTTAGGGACAGGGGCCACAGATACGCAGTATTTT
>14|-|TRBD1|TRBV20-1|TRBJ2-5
CSARDRDRVWTQYF
TGCAGTGCTAGAGATCGGGACAGGGTGTGGACCCAGTACTTC
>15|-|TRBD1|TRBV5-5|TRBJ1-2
CASSLGGQGHYGYTF
TGTGCCAGCAGCCTGGGAGGACAGGGGCATTATGGCTACACCTTC
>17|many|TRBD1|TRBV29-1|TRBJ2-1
CSVEAAERQGLYNEQFF
TGCAGCGTTGAAGCGGCTGAGAGACAGGGCCTATACAATGAGCAGTTCTTC
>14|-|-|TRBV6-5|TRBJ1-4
CASSYWGDAEKLFF
TGTGCCAGCAGTTATTGGGGGGACGCTGAAAAACTGTTTTTT
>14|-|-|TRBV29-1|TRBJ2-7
CSVAAEQGSYEQYF
TGCAGCGTTGCTGCGGAACAGGGAAGCTACGAGCAGTACTTC
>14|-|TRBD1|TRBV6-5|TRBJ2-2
CASSRQGKTGELFF
TGTGCCAGCAGTCGACAGGGGAAGACCGGGGAGCTGTTTTTT
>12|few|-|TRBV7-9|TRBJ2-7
CASSLRDAEQYF
TGTGCCAGCAGCTTAAGGGATGCAGAGCAGTACTTC
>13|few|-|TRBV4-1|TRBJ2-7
CASSQDKGYEQYF
TGTGCCAGCAGCCAAGATAAAGGCTACGAGCAGTACTTC
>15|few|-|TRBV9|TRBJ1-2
CASSVVGDLEDGYTF
TGTGCCAGCAGCGTAGTGGGGGACTTAGAGGATGGCTACACCTTC
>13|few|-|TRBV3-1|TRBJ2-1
CASSQSGRSEQFF
TGTGCCAGCAGCCAATCGGGGCGCAGTGAGCAGTTCTTC
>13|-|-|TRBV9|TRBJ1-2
CASSVVGFTGYTF
TGTGCCAGCAGCGTAGTAGGGTTCACTGGCTACACCTTC
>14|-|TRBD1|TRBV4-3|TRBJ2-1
CASSQETGGHEQFF
TGCGCCAGCAGCCAAGAAACAGGGGGACATGAGCAGTTCTTC
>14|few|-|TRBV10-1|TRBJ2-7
CASTRDTGSYEQYF
TGCGCCAGTACCCGGGACACTGGATCCTACGAGCAGTACTTC
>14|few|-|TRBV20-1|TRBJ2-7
CSASGTLGIYEQYF
TGCAGTGCTTCCGGGACCCTCGGGATTTACGAGCAGTACTTC
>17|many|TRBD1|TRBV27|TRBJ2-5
CASSSTLRQGRQETQYF
TGTGCCAGCAGTTCGACCCTAAGACAGGGTAGGCAAGAGACCCAGTACTTC
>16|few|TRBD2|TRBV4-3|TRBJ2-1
CASSQLLAGGYNEQFF
TGCGCCAGCAGCCAACTTCTAGCGGGGGGCTACAATGAGCAGTTCTTC
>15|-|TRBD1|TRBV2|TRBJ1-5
CASKSGTGGNQPQHF
TGTGCCAGCAAAAGTGGGACAGGGGGTAATCAGCCCCAGCATTTT
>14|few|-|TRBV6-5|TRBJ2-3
CASSPFRFTDTQYF
TGTGCCAGCAGTCCATTTCGGTTCACAGATACGCAGTATTTT
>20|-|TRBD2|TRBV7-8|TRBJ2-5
CASSLELAGGQLLGEETQYF
TGTGCCAGCAGCTTAGAATTAGCGGGGGGCCAACTACTGGGAGAAGAGACCCAGTACTTC
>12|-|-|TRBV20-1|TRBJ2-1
CSGRTQVNEQFF
TGCAGTGGCCGGACACAGGTCAATGAGCAGTTCTTC
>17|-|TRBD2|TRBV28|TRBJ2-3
CASSLRTSGGAGDTQYF
TGTGCCAGCAGTTTACGGACTAGCGGGGGGGCAGGAGATACGCAGTATTTT
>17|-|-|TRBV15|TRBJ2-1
CVTSRDPQTEIYNEQFF
TGTGTCACCAGCAGAGATCCCCAAACAGAGATCTACAATGAGCAGTTCTTC